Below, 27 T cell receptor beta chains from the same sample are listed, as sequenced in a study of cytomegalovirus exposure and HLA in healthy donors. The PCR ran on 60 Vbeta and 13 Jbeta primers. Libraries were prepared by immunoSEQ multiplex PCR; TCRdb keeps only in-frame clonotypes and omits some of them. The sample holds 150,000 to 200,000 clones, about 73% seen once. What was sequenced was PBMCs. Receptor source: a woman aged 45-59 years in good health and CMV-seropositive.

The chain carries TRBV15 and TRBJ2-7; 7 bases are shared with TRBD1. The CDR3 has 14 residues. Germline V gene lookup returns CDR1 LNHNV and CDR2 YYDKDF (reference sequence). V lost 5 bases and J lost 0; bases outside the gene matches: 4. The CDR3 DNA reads TGTGCCACCAGCTCCTGGGACAGCTCCTACGAGCAGTACTTC. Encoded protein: CATSSWDSSYEQYF.

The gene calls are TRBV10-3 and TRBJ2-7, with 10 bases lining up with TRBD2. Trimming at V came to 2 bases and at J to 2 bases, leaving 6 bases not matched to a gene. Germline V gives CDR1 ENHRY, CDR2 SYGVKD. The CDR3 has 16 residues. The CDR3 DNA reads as TGTGCCATCAGTGAGCCCCGGACTAGCGGAACCTACGAGCAGTACTTC. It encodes CAISEPRTSGTYEQYF.

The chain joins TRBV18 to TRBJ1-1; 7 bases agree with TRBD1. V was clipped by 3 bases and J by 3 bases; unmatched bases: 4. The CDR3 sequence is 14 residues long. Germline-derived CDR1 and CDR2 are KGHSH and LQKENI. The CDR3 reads CASSPLQGYTEAFF. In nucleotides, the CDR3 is TGTGCCAGCTCACCCTTACAGGGGTACACTGAAGCTTTCTTT.

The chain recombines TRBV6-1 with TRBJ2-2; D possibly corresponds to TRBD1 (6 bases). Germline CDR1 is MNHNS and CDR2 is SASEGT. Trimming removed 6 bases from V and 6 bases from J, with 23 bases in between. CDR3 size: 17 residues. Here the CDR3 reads CASSESLSTGRAGELFF. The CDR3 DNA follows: TGTGCCAGCAGCGAATCACTATCGACAGGTCGCGCCGGGGAGCTGTTTTTT.

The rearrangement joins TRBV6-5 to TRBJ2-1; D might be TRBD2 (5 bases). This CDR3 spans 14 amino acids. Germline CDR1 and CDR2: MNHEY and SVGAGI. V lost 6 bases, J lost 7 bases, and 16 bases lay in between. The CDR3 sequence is CASSLEGIPNEQFF. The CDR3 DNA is TGTGCCAGCAGCCTCGAGGGAATCCCGAATGAGCAGTTCTTC.

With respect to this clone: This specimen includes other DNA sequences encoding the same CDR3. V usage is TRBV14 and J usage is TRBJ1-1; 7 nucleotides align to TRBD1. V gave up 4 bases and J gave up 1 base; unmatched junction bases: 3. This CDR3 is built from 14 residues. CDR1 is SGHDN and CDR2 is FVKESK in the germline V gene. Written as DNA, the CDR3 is TGTGCCAGCAGCCTGTCAGGGGGGAACACTGAAGCTTTCTTT. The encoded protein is CASSLSGGNTEAFF.

The CDR3 reads CASTPIQGLAGQETQYF. CDR3 nucleotides: TGTGCCAGCACCCCGATACAGGGACTAGCGGGGCAGGAGACCCAGTACTTC. The chain uses TRBV11-2 and TRBJ2-5; 13 bases are a match to TRBD2. The CDR3 consists of 17 residues. Germline V gene lookup returns CDR1 SGHAT and CDR2 FQNNGV. V gave up 7 bases and J gave up 5 bases; unmatched junction bases: 13. Full variable domain (remainder filled in from reference TRBV11-2 and TRBJ2-5): EAGVAQSPRYKIIEKRQSVAFWCNPISGHATLYWYQQILGQGPKLLIQFQNNGVVDDSQLPKDRFSAERLKGVDSTLKIQPAKLEDSAVYLCASTPIQGLAGQETQYFGPGTRLLVL.

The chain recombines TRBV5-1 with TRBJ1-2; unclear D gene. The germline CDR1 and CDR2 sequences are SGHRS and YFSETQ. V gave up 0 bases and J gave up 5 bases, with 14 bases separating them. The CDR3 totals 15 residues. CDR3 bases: TGCGCCAGCAGCTTGGACCCGGGTACGACTTATGGCTACACCTTC. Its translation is CASSLDPGTTYGYTF. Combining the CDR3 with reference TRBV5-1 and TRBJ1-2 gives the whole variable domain KAGVTQTPRYLIKTRGQQVTLSCSPISGHRSVSWYQQTPGQGLQFLFEYFSETQRNKGNFPGRFSGRQFSNSRSEMNVSTLELGDSALYLCASSLDPGTTYGYTFGSGTRLTVV.

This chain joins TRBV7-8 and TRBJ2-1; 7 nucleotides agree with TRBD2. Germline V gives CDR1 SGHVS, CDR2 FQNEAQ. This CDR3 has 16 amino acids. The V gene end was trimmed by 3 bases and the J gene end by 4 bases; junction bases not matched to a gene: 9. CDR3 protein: CASSFPRGGGYNEQFF. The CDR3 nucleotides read TGTGCCAGCAGCTTCCCTAGGGGCGGGGGATACAATGAGCAGTTCTTC.

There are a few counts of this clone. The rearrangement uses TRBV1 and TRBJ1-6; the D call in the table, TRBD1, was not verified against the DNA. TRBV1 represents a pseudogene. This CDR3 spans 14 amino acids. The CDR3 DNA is TGCACCAGCAGCCAAGATCCCCCAAATTCACCCCTCCACTTT. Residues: CTSSQDPPNSPLHF.

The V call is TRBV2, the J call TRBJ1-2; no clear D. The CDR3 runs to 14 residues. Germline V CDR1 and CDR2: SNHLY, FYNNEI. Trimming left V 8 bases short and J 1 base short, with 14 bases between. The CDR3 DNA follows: TGTGCCAGCCCCGCAGGTGGATTTAACTATGGCTACACCTTC. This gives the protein CASPAGGFNYGYTF.

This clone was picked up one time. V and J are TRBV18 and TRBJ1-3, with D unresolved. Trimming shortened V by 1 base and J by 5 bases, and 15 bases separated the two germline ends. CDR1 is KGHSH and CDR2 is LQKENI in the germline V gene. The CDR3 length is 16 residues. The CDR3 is CASSPQGLPGRNTIYF. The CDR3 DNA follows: TGTGCCAGCTCACCACAGGGTCTCCCCGGGAGAAACACCATATATTTT.

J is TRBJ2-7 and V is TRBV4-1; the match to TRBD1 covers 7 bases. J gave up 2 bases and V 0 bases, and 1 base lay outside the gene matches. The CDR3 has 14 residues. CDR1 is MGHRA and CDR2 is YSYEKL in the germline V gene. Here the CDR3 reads CASSQEGQTYEQYF. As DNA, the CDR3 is TGCGCCAGCAGCCAAGAGGGACAGACCTACGAGCAGTACTTC.

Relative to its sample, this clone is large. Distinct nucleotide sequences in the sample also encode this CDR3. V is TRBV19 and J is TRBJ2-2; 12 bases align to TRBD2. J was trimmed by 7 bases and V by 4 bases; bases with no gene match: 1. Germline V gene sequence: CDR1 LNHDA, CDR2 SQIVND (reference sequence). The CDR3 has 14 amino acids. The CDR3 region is CASSTGLAGGELFF. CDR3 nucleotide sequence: TGTGCCAGTAGTACGGGACTAGCGGGCGGGGAGCTGTTTTTT.

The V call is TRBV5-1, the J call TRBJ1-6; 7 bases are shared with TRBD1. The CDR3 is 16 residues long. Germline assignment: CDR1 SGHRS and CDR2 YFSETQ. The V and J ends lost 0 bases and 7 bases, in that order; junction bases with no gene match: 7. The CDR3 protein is CASSLEGQASNSPLHF. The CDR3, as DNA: TGCGCCAGCAGCTTGGAAGGACAGGCTTCCAATTCACCCCTCCACTTT.

The CDR3 DNA is TGTGCCAGCAGTGGTGGGCGTTCTAACCCGAGCTCCTACAATGAGCAGTTCTTC. It is translated as CASSGGRSNPSSYNEQFF. V and J are TRBV6-1 and TRBJ2-1; D gene unclear. This CDR3 has 18 residues. Between the trimmed V and J ends, which lost 4 bases and 0 bases, there was a span of 19 bases. Germline V gene lookup returns CDR1 MNHNS and CDR2 SASEGT.

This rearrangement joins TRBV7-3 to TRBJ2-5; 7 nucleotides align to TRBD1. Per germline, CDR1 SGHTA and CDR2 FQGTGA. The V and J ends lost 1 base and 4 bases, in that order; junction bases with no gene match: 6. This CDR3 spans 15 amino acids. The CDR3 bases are TGTGCCAGCAGCTTAAGGGCAGGGGGAAGAGAGACCCAGTACTTC. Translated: CASSLRAGGRETQYF.

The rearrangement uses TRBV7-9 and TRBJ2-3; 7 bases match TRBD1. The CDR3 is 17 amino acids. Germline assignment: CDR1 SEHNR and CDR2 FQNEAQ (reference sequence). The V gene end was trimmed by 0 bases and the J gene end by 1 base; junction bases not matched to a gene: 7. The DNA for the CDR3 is TGTGCCAGCAGCTTAGCGCAAGGGGGCGCCGGCACAGATACGCAGTATTTT. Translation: CASSLAQGGAGTDTQYF.

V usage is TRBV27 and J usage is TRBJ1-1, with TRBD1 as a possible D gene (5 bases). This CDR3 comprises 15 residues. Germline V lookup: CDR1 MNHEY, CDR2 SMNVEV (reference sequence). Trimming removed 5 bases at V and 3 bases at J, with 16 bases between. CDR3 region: CASSSRGGSYTEAFF. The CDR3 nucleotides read TGTGCCAGCAGTAGCCGGGGGGGGAGTTACACTGAAGCTTTCTTT.

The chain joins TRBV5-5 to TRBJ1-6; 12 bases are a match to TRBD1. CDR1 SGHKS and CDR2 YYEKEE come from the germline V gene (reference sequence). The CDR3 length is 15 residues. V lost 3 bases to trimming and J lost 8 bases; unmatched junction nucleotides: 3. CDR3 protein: CASSSGQGAYSPLHF. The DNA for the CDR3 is TGTGCCAGCAGCTCGGGACAGGGGGCCTATTCACCCCTCCACTTT.

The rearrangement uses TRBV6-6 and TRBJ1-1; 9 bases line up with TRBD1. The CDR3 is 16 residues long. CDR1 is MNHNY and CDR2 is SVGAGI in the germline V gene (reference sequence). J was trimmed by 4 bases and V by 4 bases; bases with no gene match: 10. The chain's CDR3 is CASSSRTGAEGTEAFF. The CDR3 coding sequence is TGTGCCAGCAGTTCTCGGACAGGGGCGGAGGGCACTGAAGCTTTCTTT.

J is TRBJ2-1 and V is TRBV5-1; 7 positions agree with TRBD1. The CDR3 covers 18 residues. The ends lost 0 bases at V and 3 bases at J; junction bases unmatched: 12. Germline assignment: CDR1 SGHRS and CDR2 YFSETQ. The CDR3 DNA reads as TGCGCCAGCAGCTTGGTCGTAGGGACAGCCCAAATCTACAATGAGCAGTTCTTC. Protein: CASSLVVGTAQIYNEQFF.

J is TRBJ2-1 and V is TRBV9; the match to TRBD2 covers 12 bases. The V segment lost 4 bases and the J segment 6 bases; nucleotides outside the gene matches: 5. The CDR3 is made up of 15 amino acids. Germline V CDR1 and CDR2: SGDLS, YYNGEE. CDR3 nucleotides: TGTGCCAGCAGCTCCTGGACTAGCGGGGCCAATGAGCAGTTCTTC. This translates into CASSSWTSGANEQFF.

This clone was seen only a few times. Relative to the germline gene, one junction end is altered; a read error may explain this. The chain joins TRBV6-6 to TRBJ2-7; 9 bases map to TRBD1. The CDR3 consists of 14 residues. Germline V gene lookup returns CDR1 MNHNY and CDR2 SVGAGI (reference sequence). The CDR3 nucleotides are TGTGCCAGCAGTTACTCGAGGGACGCGGGACAGGGTAGCTTC. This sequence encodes CASSYSRDAGQGSF.

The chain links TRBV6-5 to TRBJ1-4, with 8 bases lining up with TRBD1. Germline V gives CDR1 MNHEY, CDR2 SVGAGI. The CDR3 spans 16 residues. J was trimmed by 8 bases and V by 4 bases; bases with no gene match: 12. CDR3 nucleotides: TGTGCCAGCAGTTTAGGGGGTGGACAGGGCGCGGAAAAACTGTTTTTT. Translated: CASSLGGGQGAEKLFF.

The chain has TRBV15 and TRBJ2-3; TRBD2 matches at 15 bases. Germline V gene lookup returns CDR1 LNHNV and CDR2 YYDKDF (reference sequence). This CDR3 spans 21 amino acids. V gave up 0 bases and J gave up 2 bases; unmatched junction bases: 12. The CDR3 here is CATSRDPGLAGGPTFTDTQYF. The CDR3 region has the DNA TGTGCCACCAGCAGAGATCCGGGACTAGCGGGGGGTCCAACCTTCACAGATACGCAGTATTTT.

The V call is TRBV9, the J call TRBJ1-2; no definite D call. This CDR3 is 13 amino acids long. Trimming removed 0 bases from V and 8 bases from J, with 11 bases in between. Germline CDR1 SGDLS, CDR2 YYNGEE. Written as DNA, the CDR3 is TGTGCCAGCAGCGTAGGCCAATTAGAGGGCTACACCTTC. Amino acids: CASSVGQLEGYTF.